This passage covers 6 T cell receptor beta chains from one sample sequenced in a study of T cell responses to AZD1222 COVID-19 vaccine. Method: immunoSEQ multiplex PCR; TCRdb's copy keeps in-frame clones and lacks some. The sample consists of around 150,000 clones, roughly 94% of them appearing once. This specimen was peripheral blood, taken on day 0 of AZD1222 vaccination. The receptor source for this set is an adult in good health.

This rearrangement joins TRBV5-5 to TRBJ1-1; D is unclear. The CDR3 runs 14 residues. Trimming stripped 3 bases from V and 0 bases from J, with 9 bases between. Germline V gene lookup returns CDR1 SGHKS and CDR2 YYEKEE (reference sequence). The CDR3, as DNA: TGTGCCAGCAGCTCCTCGACCATGAACACTGAAGCTTTCTTT. Translating gives CASSSSTMNTEAFF.

The chain employs TRBV18 and TRBJ2-5, with D hard to call. V was shortened by 1 base and J by 3 bases, with 3 bases between the two germline ends. The CDR3 totals 12 residues. The germline V gene has CDR1 KGHSH and CDR2 LQKENI. Here the CDR3 DNA reads TGTGCCAGCTCACCACTTGAAGAGACCCAGTACTTC. It yields the protein CASSPLEETQYF.

The chain uses TRBV5-1 and TRBJ2-3, with D possibly TRBD1 on 6 matching bases. With 1 base removed from V and 0 bases from J, the gap between germline ends came to 15 bases. The germline V gene encodes CDR1 SGHRS and CDR2 YFSETQ. The CDR3 runs 17 residues. CDR3 amino acids: CASSLFPNRVSTDTQYF. CDR3 nucleotides: TGCGCCAGCAGCTTGTTCCCCAACAGGGTGAGCACAGATACGCAGTATTTT.

The chain carries TRBV19 and TRBJ1-4; TRBD1 might be the D (5 bases). Germline V gene lookup returns CDR1 LNHDA and CDR2 SQIVND (reference sequence). The CDR3 has 15 amino acids. The ends were cut back, 4 bases at V and 0 bases at J, with 9 bases in the middle. CDR3 sequence: CASSSDSATNEKLFF. CDR3 nucleotides: TGTGCCAGTAGTAGCGACAGTGCAACTAATGAAAAACTGTTTTTT.

The V gene is TRBV7-8, the J gene TRBJ2-3; D remains unclear. Germline CDR1 is SGHVS and CDR2 is FQNEAQ. CDR3 length: 16 amino acids. The germline V and J ends were trimmed by 1 base and 0 bases, with 11 bases remaining between them. This CDR3 is CASSLGGLVSTDTQYF. CDR3 DNA: TGTGCCAGCAGCTTAGGAGGTTTAGTTAGCACAGATACGCAGTATTTT.

This chain links TRBV19 with TRBJ1-1, with D possibly TRBD1 on 5 matching bases. This CDR3 comprises 14 residues. Germline V lookup: CDR1 LNHDA, CDR2 SQIVND (reference sequence). V was pared by 5 bases and J by 13 bases, with 23 bases between. The CDR3 DNA reads as TGTGCCAGTAGTTCCCTCGCGGGACGTTTTTCTGTTTTCTTT. It specifies CASSSLAGRFSVFF. Based on the CDR3 plus reference TRBV19 and TRBJ1-1, the full variable domain is DGGITQSPKYLFRKEGQNVTLSCEQNLNHDAMYWYRQDPGQGLRLIYYSQIVNDFQKGDIAEGYSVSREKKESFPLTVTSAQKNPTAFYLCASSSLAGRFSVFFGQGTRLTVV.